Shown below are 11 T cell receptor beta chains from a single sample sequenced in a study of human T cells and chemical hapten exposure. MiXCR, applied by TCRdb to the RACE reads, yields one record per CDR3 protein. The sample has around 360,000 distinct CDR3 sequences, about 6% seen once. This sample's time point: patch test 2, 6 weeks after DPC sensitization. Treatment defined: therapeutic diphenylcyclopropenone sensitization with weekly scalp DPC. The starting material was whole blood, obtained in connection with sensitization to the hapten diphenylcyclopropenone (DPC). These receptors all come from a woman aged 18-29 years with alopecia areata. Some clones in this sample may be carry-over from other donors' samples.

This clonotype was found many times. This chain links TRBV7-2 with TRBJ1-3; D possibly corresponds to TRBD1 (6 bases). Trimming pared 6 bases from V and 7 bases from J, leaving 19 bases between. The CDR3 has 15 residues. CDR1 SGHTA and CDR2 FQGNSA come from the germline V gene. The DNA of the CDR3 is TGTGCCAGCAGTCGAACTGGGGGCTACAGCAACACCATATATTTT. This encodes CASSRTGGYSNTIYF.

This clonotype appeared many times. This chain joins TRBV6-6 and TRBJ1-5, with a possible D match to TRBD1 (5 bases). Germline lookup yields CDR1 MNHNY and CDR2 SVGAGI (reference sequence). The CDR3 has 15 amino acids. Deletions cut 2 bases from V and 5 bases from J, with 13 bases between. For the CDR3, the DNA is TGTGCCAGCAGTTACAGGCACGGGGGGGATCAGCCCCAGCATTTT. This codes for CASSYRHGGDQPQHF.

This clonotype was counted at least ten times. V gene TRBV12-3 or TRBV12-4 combines with J gene TRBJ2-3, with D unclear. CDR3 length equals 12 residues. V was clipped by 6 bases and J by 4 bases, with 8 bases between them. The CDR3 DNA follows: TGTGCCAGCAGGGCAGAAGCAGATACGCAGTATTTT. Encoded protein: CASRAEADTQYF.

The sample holds many counts of this clonotype. The chain couples TRBV5-6 to TRBJ1-6; the match to TRBD1 covers 7 bases. CDR3 size: 16 residues. Germline V gene lookup returns CDR1 SGHDT and CDR2 YYEEEE. Germline trimming cut 4 bases from V and 7 bases from J; bases unmatched to any gene: 11. CDR3 coding DNA: TGTGCCAGCAGCCCGGATGGAGGGGGCGTGAATTCACCCCTCCACTTT. Its translation: CASSPDGGGVNSPLHF.

The chain links TRBV27 to TRBJ2-1; 10 nucleotides agree with TRBD2. Germline-derived CDR1 and CDR2 are MNHEY and SMNVEV (reference sequence). This CDR3 contains 15 residues. V lost 7 bases and J lost 4; bases outside the gene matches: 7. CDR3 region: CASTKSSGGYNEQFF. CDR3 nucleotides: TGTGCCAGCACCAAATCTAGCGGGGGTTACAATGAGCAGTTCTTC.

The rearrangement links TRBV12-3 or TRBV12-4 to TRBJ1-6; D gene ambiguous. This CDR3 is built from 14 residues. V shed 1 base and J shed 7 bases, with 8 bases lying between them. This CDR3 is CASSLGPTNSPLHF. CDR3 DNA sequence: TGTGCCAGCAGTTTAGGCCCGACAAATTCACCCCTCCACTTT.

In this sample, this clonotype turned up a few times. The V gene is TRBV6-2 or TRBV6-3, the J gene TRBJ1-6; tentatively, D is TRBD1 (5 bases). Germline V gives CDR1 MNHEY, CDR2 SVGEGT. This CDR3 spans 14 amino acids. V gave up 7 bases and J gave up 6 bases, with 13 bases separating them. The CDR3 sequence is CASNRGASNSPLHF. The CDR3 DNA sequence: TGTGCCAGCAACCGAGGGGCCAGTAATTCACCCCTCCACTTT.

There are many counts of this clonotype. The chain employs TRBV7-2 and TRBJ2-1; unclear D gene. Germline assignment: CDR1 SGHTA and CDR2 FQGNSA. V lost 2 bases to trimming and J lost 12 bases, with 11 bases between them. This CDR3 comprises 12 residues. Here the CDR3 DNA reads TGTGCCAGCAGCTTAATCGCAGGCAGGCAGTTCTTC. It translates to CASSLIAGRQFF. Looking up the rest from reference TRBV7-2 and TRBJ2-1 gives the full variable domain: GAGVSQSPSNKVTEKGKDVELRCDPISGHTALYWYRQSLGQGLEFLIYFQGNSAPDKSGLPSDRFSAERTGGSVSTLTIQRTQQEDSAVYLCASSLIAGRQFFGPGTRLTVL.

This clonotype was counted ten times or more. This chain joins TRBV29-1 and TRBJ1-2; TRBD1 aligns across 7 bases. This CDR3 contains 15 residues. Looked up from germline, CDR1 is SQVTM and CDR2 is ANQGSEA. The junction had 14 bases not matched to a gene; V was cut back by 6 bases and J by 4 bases. CDR3 amino acids: CSVYRGQDLFYGYTF. The DNA for the CDR3 is TGCAGCGTATATCGAGGACAGGACCTCTTCTATGGCTACACCTTC. Variable domain in full (rest from reference TRBV29-1 and TRBJ1-2): SAVISQKPSRDICQRGTSLTIQCQVDSQVTMMFWYRQQPGQSLTLIATANQGSEATYESGFVIDKFPISRPNLTFSTLTVSNMSPEDSSIYLCSVYRGQDLFYGYTFGSGTRLTVV.

Ten or more counts support this clonotype. This chain joins TRBV5-1 and TRBJ2-7; tentative D call: TRBD2 (5 bases). Trimming took off 1 base at V and 2 bases at J, with 10 bases between the two ends. This CDR3 is built from 14 residues. Germline assignment: CDR1 SGHRS and CDR2 YFSETQ. CDR3 DNA sequence: TGCGCCAGCAGCTTGAGAGGGTACCCCTACGAGCAGTACTTC. Residues: CASSLRGYPYEQYF.

The chain is built from TRBV3-1 and TRBJ2-2, with 9 bases that match TRBD2. Germline V gene data show CDR1 as LGHDT and CDR2 as YNNKEL (reference sequence). This CDR3 contains 16 residues. The J segment lost 3 bases and the V segment lost 0 bases, leaving 2 bases of the junction unmatched. CDR3: CASSQEPSGDTGELFF. The CDR3 nucleotides read TGTGCCAGCAGCCAAGAACCTAGCGGGGACACCGGGGAGCTGTTTTTT. Looking up the rest from reference TRBV3-1 and TRBJ2-2 gives the full variable domain: DTAVSQTPKYLVTQMGNDKSIKCEQNLGHDTMYWYKQDSKKFLKIMFSYNNKELIINETVPNRFSPKSPDKAHLNLHINSLELGDSAVYFCASSQEPSGDTGELFFGEGSRLTVL.